The text below deals with one TCR beta chain. Its antigen remains unknown. The study ran its PCR with 60 Vbeta and 13 Jbeta primers. Using immunoSEQ multiplex PCR, the repertoire was profiled, and TCRdb retains in-frame clones only, with some absent. The table includes tens of thousands of clones, 40% to 50% detected once. The sample comes from a study of cytomegalovirus exposure and HLA in healthy donors. Study-level information: In an earlier analysis, some 110 million unique TCR beta sequences were found from 150 million to 200 million T cells. Regarding the study as a whole: A likely sequencing artifact accounted for one observed cluster of highly shared sequence variants. The productive fraction for most TCR beta V segments was about 87% or about 30% in an earlier analysis. V segments that were indistinguishable, TRBV6-2 and TRBV6-3 among them, were omitted from analysis.

Germline-derived CDR1 and CDR2 are KGHSH and LQKENI. Trimming at V came to 0 bases and at J to 4 bases, leaving 8 bases not matched to a gene. This CDR3 has 17 amino acids. Sequences were obtained from PBMCs. This chain links TRBV18 with TRBJ2-3; the match to TRBD1 covers 9 bases. The TCR originated in a woman in her 50s in good health and CMV-seronegative. CDR3 DNA sequence: TGTGCCAGCTCACCACCCTTACAGGGGGCAGCGGCAGATACGCAGTATTTT. Translating gives CASSPPLQGAAADTQYF. Combining the CDR3 with reference TRBV18 and TRBJ2-3 gives the whole variable domain NAGVMQNPRHLVRRRGQEARLRCSPMKGHSHVYWYRQLPEEGLKFMVYLQKENIIDESGMPKERFSAEFPKEGPSILRIQQVVRGDSAAYFCASSPPLQGAAADTQYFGPGTRLTVL.